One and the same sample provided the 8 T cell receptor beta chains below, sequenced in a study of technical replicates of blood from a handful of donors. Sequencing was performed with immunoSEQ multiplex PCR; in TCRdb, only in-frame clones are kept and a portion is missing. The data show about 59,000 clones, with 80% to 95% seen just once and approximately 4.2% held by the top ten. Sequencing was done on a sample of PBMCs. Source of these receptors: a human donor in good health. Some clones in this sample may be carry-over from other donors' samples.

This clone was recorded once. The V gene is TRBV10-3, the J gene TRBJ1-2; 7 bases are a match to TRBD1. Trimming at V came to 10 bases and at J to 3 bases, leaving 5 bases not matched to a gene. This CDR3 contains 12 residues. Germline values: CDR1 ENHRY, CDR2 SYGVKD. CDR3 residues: CATAGGDYGYTF. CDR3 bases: TGTGCCACCGCAGGGGGTGACTATGGCTACACCTTC.

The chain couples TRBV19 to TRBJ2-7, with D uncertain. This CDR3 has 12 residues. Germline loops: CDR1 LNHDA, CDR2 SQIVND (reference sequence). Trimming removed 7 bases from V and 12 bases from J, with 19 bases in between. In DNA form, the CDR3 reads TGTGCCAGTACCTGGCAGCGAATTGCTCCGTACTTC. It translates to CASTWQRIAPYF.

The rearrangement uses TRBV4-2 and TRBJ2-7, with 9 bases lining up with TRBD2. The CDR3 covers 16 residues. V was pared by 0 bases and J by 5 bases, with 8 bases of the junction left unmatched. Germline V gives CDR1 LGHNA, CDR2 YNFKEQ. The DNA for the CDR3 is TGTGCCAGCAGCCAAGATTGGGCGGGAGGGCCTGACGAGCAGTACTTC. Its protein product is CASSQDWAGGPDEQYF.

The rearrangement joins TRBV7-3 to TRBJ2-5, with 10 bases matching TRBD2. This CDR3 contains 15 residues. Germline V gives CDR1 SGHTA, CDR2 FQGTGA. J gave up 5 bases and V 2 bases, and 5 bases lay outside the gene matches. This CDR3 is CASSLGTSDAETQYF. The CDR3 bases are TGTGCCAGCAGCTTAGGGACTAGCGATGCGGAGACCCAGTACTTC. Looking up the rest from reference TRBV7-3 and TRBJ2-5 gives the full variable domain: GAGVSQTPSNKVTEKGKYVELRCDPISGHTALYWYRQSLGQGPEFLIYFQGTGAADDSGLPNDRFFAVRPEGSVSTLKIQRTERGDSAVYLCASSLGTSDAETQYFGPGTRLLVL.

The CDR3 reads CASSASGRGSSYNSPLHF. The CDR3 bases are TGTGCCAGCAGTGCTTCTGGCAGGGGGAGCTCCTATAATTCACCCCTCCACTTT. This sequence joins TRBV6-1 and TRBJ1-6, with 7 positions matching TRBD1. This CDR3 contains 18 residues. Per the germline V gene, CDR1 is MNHNS and CDR2 is SASEGT. V trimming: 4 bases; J trimming: 0 bases; junction bases outside the gene matches: 9.

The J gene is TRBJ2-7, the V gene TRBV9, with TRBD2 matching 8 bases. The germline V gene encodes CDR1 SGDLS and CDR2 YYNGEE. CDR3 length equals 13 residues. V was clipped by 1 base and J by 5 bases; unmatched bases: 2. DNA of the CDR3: TGTGCCAGCAGCGTATTAGCGGGAAACGAGCAGTACTTC. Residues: CASSVLAGNEQYF.

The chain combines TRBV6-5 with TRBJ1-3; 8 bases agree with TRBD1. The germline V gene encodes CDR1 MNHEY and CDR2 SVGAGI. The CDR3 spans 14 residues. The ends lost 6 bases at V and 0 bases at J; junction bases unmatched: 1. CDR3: CASRTGDSGNTIYF. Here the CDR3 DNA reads TGTGCCAGCAGGACAGGGGACTCTGGAAACACCATATATTTT.

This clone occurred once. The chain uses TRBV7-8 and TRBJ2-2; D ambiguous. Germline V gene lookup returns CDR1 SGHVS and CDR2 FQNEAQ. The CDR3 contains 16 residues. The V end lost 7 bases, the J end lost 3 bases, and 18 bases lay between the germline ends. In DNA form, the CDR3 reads TGTGCCAGCAAACCCCCGATCAGGTTTGACACCGGGGAGCTGTTTTTT. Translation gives CASKPPIRFDTGELFF.